This T cell receptor (beta chain) stems from a study of low-dose radiotherapy and immunotherapy resistance in tumors. J gave up 2 bases and V 7 bases, and 9 bases lay outside the gene matches. The CDR3 runs 15 residues. Germline values: CDR1 MNHEY, CDR2 SMNVEV (reference sequence). cDNA synthesis used a TRAV/TRBV-specific primer set for both chains. TCR amplification ran approximately 20 PCR cycles using constant-region and V-primer adapter primers. TCRdb re-called the reads with MiXCR, one entry per CDR3 protein. The data hold around 80,000 distinct CDR3 sequences, with roughly 17% observed a single time. As to time point: after trial treatment. Specified treatment: LDRT plus nivolumab, ipilimumab, low-dose cyclophosphamide and aspirin (RACIN trial). This clonotype was seen more than once but under ten times.

The V call is TRBV27, the J call TRBJ2-7; 9 bases are a match to TRBD2. The TCR was taken from a male donor with prostate cancer. Sequencing was performed on PBMCs, taken after low-dose radiotherapy plus immunotherapy. CDR3 bases: TGTGCCAGCAAGACCTTGACTAGCGGAACCTACGAGCAGTACTTC. Translation gives CASKTLTSGTYEQYF.